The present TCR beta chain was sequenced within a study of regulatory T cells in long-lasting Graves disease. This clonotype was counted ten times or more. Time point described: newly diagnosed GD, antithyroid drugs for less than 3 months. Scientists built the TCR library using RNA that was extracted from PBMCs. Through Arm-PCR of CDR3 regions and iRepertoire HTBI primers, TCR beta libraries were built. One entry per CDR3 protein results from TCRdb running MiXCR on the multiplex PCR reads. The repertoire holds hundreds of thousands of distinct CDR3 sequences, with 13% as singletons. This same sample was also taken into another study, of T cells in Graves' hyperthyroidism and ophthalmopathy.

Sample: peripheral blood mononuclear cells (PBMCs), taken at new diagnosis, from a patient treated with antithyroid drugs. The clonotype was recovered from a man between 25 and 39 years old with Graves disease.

The CDR3 nucleotides read TGTGCTAGTGCCCATGGGTCTTCGAGGACTGAAGCTTTCTTT. Protein: CASAHGSSRTEAFF. V usage is TRBV12-5 and J usage is TRBJ1-1; D is undetermined. Germline V gene data show CDR1 as LGHNT and CDR2 as FRNRAP. The V and J ends lost 7 bases and 5 bases respectively, with 17 bases between them. CDR3 length equals 14 residues.